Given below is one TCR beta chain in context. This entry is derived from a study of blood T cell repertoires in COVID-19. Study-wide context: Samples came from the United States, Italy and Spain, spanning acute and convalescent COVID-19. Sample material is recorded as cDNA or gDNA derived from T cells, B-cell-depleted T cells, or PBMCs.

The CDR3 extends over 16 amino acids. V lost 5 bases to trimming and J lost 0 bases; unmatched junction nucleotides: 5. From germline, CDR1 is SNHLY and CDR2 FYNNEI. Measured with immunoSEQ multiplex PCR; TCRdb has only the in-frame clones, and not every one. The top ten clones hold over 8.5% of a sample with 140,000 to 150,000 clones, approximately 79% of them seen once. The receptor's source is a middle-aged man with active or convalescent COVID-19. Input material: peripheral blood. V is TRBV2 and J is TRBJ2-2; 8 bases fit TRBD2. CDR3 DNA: TGTGCCAGCAGTCTCCGAGCGGGAGCGAACACCGGGGAGCTGTTTTTT. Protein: CASSLRAGANTGELFF.